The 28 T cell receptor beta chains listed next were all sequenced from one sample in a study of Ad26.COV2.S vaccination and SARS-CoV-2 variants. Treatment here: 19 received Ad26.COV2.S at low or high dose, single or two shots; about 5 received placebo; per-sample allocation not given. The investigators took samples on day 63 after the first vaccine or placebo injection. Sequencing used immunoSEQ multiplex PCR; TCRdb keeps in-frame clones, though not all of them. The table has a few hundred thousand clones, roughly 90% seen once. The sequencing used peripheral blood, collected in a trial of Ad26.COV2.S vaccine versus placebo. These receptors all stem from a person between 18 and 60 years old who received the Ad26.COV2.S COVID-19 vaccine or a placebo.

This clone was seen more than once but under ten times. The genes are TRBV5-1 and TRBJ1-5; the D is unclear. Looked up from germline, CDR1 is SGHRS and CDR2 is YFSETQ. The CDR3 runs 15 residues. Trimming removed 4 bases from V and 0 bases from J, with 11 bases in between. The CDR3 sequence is CASSLTDGSNQPQHF. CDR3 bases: TGCGCCAGCAGCCTCACCGACGGTAGCAATCAGCCCCAGCATTTT.

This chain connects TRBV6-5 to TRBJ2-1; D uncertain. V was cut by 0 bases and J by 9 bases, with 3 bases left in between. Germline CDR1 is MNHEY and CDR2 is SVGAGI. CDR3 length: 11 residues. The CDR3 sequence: CASSYSSEQFF. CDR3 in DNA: TGTGCCAGCAGTTACTCGAGTGAGCAGTTCTTC.

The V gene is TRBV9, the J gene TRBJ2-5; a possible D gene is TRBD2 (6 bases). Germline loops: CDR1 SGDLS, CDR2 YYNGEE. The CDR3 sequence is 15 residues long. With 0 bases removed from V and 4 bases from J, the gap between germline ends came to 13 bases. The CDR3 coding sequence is TGTGCCAGCAGCGTAGCTTACGGGGGAGTAGAGACCCAGTACTTC. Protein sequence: CASSVAYGGVETQYF.

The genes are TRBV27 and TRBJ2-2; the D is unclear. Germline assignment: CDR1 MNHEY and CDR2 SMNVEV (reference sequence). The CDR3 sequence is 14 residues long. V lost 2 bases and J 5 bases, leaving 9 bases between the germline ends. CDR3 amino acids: CASSLDGKTGELFF. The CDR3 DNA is TGTGCCAGCAGTTTAGATGGGAAAACCGGGGAGCTGTTTTTT.

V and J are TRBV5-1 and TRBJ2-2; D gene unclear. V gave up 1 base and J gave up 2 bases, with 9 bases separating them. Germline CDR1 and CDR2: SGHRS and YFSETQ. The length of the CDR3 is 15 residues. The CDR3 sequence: CASSLLAVNTGELFF. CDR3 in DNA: TGCGCCAGCAGCTTGTTGGCAGTTAACACCGGGGAGCTGTTTTTT.

The CDR3 DNA is TGTGCCAGCAGTCCACTCCCCAAGGACCTAGATGATACGCAGTATTTT. This gives the protein CASSPLPKDLDDTQYF. The chain combines TRBV6-2 or TRBV6-3 with TRBJ2-3; D is unresolved. The CDR3 has 16 amino acids. Trimming took off 5 bases at V and 6 bases at J, with 21 bases between the two ends. Germline V gene data show CDR1 as MNHEY and CDR2 as SVGEGT.

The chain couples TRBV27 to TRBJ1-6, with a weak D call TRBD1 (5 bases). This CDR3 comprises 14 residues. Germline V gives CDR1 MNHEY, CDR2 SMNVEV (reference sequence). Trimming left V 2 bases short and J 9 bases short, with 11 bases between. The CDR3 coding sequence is TGTGCCAGCAGTTTAGCTCAGGGAGGTTCACCCCTCCACTTT. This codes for CASSLAQGGSPLHF.

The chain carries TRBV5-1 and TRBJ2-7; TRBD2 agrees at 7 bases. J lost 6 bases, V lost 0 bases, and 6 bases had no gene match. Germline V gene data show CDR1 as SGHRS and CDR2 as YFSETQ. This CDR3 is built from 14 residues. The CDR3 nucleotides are TGCGCCAGCAGCTTGGTTCAGGGAGGGATCGAGCAGTACTTC. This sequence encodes CASSLVQGGIEQYF.

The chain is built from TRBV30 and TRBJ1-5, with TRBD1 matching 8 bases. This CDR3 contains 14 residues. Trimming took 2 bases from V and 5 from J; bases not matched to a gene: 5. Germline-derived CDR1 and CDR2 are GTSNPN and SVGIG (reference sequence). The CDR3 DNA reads TGTGCCTGGAGTCGTGGCAGGGGGCATCAGCCCCAGCATTTT. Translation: CAWSRGRGHQPQHF.

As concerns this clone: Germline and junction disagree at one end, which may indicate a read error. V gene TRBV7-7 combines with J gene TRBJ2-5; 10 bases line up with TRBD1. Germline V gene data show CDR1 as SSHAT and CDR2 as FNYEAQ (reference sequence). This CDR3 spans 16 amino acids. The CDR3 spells CASSLLGQGGQETQYF. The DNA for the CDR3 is TGTGCTAGCAGCTTATTAGGACAGGGGGGACAAGAGACCCAGTACTTC.

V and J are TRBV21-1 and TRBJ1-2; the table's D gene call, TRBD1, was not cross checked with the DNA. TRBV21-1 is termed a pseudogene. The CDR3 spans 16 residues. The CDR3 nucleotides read TGTGCCAGCGACCTTGGCAGGGTAGATGGAGACTATGGCTACACCTTC. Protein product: CASDLGRVDGDYGYTF.

The CDR3 sequence is CASSHGRFYNEQFF. For the CDR3, the DNA is TGCGCCAGCAGCCACGGAAGATTTTACAATGAGCAGTTCTTC. This chain connects TRBV4-1 to TRBJ2-1; D uncertain. Trimming took 3 bases from V and 4 from J, leaving 10 bases between them. The CDR3 is made up of 14 amino acids. Germline V CDR1 and CDR2: MGHRA, YSYEKL.

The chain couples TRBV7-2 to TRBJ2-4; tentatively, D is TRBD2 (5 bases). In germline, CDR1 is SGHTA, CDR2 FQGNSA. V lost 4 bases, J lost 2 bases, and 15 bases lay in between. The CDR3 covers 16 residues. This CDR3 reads CASSSGGIWTKNIQYF. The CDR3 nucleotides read TGTGCCAGCAGCTCCGGAGGAATCTGGACCAAAAACATTCAGTACTTC. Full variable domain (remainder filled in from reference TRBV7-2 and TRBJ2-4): GAGVSQSPSNKVTEKGKDVELRCDPISGHTALYWYRQSLGQGLEFLIYFQGNSAPDKSGLPSDRFSAERTGGSVSTLTIQRTQQEDSAVYLCASSSGGIWTKNIQYFGAGTRLSVL.

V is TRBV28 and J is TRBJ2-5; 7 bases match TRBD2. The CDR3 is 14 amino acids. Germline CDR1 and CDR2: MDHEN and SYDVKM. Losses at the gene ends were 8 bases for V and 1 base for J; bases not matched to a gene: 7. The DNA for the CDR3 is TGTGCCAGCTCCCCGGGCGGGGGCCAAGAGACCCAGTACTTC. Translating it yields CASSPGGGQETQYF.

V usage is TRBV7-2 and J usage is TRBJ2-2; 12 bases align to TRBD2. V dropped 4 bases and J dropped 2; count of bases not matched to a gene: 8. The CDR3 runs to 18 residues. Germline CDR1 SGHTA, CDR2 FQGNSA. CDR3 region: CASSWPRLAGANTGELFF. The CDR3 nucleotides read TGTGCCAGCAGCTGGCCGCGACTAGCGGGGGCCAACACCGGGGAGCTGTTTTTT.

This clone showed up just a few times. CDR3 sequence reads: CASSLYRPQGGKTNEKLFF. The CDR3 DNA follows: TGTGCCAGCAGTTTATATAGGCCACAGGGGGGCAAGACTAATGAAAAACTGTTTTTT. V usage is TRBV28 and J usage is TRBJ1-4; the match to TRBD1 covers 8 bases. Germline CDR1 is MDHEN and CDR2 is SYDVKM. The V and J ends lost 1 base and 2 bases, in that order; junction bases with no gene match: 12. The CDR3 is 19 residues long.

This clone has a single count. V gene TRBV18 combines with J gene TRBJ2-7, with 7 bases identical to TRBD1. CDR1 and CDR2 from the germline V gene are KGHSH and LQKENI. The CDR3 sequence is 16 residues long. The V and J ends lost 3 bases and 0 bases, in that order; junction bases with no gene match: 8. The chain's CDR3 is CASSPGEDRTSYEQYF. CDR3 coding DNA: TGTGCCAGCTCACCGGGAGAGGACAGGACCTCCTACGAGCAGTACTTC.

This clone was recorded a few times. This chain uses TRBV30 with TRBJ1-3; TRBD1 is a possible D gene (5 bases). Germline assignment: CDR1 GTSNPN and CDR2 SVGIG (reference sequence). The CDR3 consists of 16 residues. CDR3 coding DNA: TGTGCGACGGGGACCCGAAGTAATAGAACTGGAAACACCATATATTTT. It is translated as CATGTRSNRTGNTIYF.

As DNA, the CDR3 is TGTGCCAGCAGTTACTCTTTCACAGGGGGCACTGAAGCTTTCTTT. It is translated as CASSYSFTGGTEAFF. The chain carries TRBV6-5 and TRBJ1-1; 8 bases agree with TRBD1. Trimming cost V 0 bases and J 4 bases; bases outside gene matches: 4. The length of the CDR3 is 15 residues. Germline V gives CDR1 MNHEY, CDR2 SVGAGI.

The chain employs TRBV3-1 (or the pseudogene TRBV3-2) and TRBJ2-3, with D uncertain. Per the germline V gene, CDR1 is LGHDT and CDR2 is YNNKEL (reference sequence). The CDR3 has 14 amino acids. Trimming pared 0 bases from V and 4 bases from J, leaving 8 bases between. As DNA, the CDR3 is TGTGCCAGCAGCCAAGATCGAACTTCAGATACGCAGTATTTT. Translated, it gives CASSQDRTSDTQYF.

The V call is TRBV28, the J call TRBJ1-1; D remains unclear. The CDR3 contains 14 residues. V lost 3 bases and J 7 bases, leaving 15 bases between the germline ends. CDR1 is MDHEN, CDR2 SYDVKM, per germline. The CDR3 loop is CASSFRGGYREAFF. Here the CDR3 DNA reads TGTGCCAGCAGTTTCCGTGGAGGGTACCGTGAAGCTTTCTTT.

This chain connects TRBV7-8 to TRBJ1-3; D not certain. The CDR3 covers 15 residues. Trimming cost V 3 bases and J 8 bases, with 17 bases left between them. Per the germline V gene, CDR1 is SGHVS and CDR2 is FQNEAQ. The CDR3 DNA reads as TGTGCCAGCAGCTTGGTGGGCCCGGGAGGAGACACCATATATTTT. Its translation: CASSLVGPGGDTIYF.

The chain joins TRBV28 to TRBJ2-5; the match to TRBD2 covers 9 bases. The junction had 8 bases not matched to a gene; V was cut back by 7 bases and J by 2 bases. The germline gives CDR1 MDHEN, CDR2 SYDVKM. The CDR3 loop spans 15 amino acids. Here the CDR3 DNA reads TGTGCCAGCAACACGCGGCTAGCGGGGCAAGAGACCCAGTACTTC. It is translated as CASNTRLAGQETQYF.

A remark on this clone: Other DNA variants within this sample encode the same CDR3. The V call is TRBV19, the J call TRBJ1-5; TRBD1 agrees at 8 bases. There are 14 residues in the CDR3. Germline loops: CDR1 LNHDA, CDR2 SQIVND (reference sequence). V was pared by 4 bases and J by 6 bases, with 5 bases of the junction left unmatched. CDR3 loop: CASSSQGAGQPQHF. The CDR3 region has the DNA TGTGCCAGTAGTAGTCAGGGGGCCGGTCAGCCCCAGCATTTT.

The DNA of the CDR3 is TGTGCCAGTAGTTTTGGGACAGAGAATTCACCCCTCCACTTT. It is translated as CASSFGTENSPLHF. This rearrangement joins TRBV19 to TRBJ1-6, with 7 bases fitting TRBD1. Germline V lookup: CDR1 LNHDA, CDR2 SQIVND (reference sequence). Trimming removed 5 bases from V and 7 bases from J; junction bases left unmatched: 5. This CDR3 spans 14 amino acids.

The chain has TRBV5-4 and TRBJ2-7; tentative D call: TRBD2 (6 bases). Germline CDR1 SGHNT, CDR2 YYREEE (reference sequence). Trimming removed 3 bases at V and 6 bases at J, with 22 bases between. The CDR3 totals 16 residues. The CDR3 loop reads CASSSSGGVAPIEQYF. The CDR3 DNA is TGTGCCAGCAGCTCCTCGGGCGGGGTGGCACCGATCGAGCAGTACTTC.

This CDR3 is CASSLKGTDSPLHF. The CDR3 DNA reads TGTGCCAGCAGCTTAAAGGGGACGGATTCACCCCTCCACTTT. The chain has TRBV7-2 and TRBJ1-6, with D possibly being TRBD1 (5 bases). Per the germline V gene, CDR1 is SGHTA and CDR2 is FQGNSA. The length of the CDR3 is 14 residues. V was clipped by 2 bases and J by 8 bases, with 10 bases between them. The complete variable domain, with remaining parts taken from reference TRBV7-2 and TRBJ1-6, reads GAGVSQSPSNKVTEKGKDVELRCDPISGHTALYWYRQSLGQGLEFLIYFQGNSAPDKSGLPSDRFSAERTGGSVSTLTIQRTQQEDSAVYLCASSLKGTDSPLHFGNGTRLTVT.

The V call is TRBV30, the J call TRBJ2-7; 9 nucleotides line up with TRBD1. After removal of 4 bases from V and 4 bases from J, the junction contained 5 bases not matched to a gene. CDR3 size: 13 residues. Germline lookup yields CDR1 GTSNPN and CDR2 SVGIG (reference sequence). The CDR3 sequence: CAWKGTGKYEQYF. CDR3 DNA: TGTGCCTGGAAAGGGACAGGGAAATACGAGCAGTACTTC.